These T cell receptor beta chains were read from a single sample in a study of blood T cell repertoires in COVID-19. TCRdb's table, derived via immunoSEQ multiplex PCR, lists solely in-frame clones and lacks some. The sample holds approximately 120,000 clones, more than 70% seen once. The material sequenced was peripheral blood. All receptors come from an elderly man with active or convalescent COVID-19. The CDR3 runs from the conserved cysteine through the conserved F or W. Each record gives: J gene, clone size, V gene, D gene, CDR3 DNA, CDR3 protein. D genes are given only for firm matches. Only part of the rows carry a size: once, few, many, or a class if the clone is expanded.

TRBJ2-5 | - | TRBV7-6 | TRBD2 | TGTGCCAGCAGCTTCGGACTAGCGGGGGGCCCTCAAGAGACCCAGTACTTC | CASSFGLAGGPQETQYF
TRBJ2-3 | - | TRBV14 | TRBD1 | TGTGCCAGCAGCCAAGTGAGACAGGGGCGCACAGATACGCAGTATTTT | CASSQVRQGRTDTQYF
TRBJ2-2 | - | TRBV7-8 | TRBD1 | TGTGCCAGCAGCATGACAGGGGGCCGGTCCGGGGAGCTGTTTTTT | CASSMTGGRSGELFF
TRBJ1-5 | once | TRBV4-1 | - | TGCGCCAGCAGCCAAGAGAAAGGGGGTTTCCAGCCCCAGCATTTT | CASSQEKGGFQPQHF
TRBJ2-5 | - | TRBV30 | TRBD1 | TGTGCCTGGGGAGAGGGGGCCGGGGAGACCCAGTACTTC | CAWGEGAGETQYF
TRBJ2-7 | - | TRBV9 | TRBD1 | TGTGCCAGCAGCGTGGCCGGGACAGGGTACTACGAGCAGTACTTC | CASSVAGTGYYEQYF
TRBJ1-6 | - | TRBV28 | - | TGTGCCAGTCGAGGTGAATCACCCCTCCACTTT | CASRGESPLHF
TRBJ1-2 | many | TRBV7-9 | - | TGTGCCAGCAGCTTCGGTCAGGACTATGGCTACACCTTC | CASSFGQDYGYTF
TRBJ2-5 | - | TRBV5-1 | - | TGCGCCAGCAGCTTGACGGGGAACCTACAAGAGACCCAGTACTTC | CASSLTGNLQETQYF
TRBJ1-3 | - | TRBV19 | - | TGTGCCAGTAGTAGCCTGGGGGGTTCTGGAAACACCATATATTTT | CASSSLGGSGNTIYF
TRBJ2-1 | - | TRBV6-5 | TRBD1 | TGTGCCAGCAGTCAACAGGGGACCTCCTACAATGAGCAGTTCTTC | CASSQQGTSYNEQFF
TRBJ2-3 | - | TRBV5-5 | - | TGTGCCAGCAGCTTTTATGAGGGGGCAGATACGCAGTATTTT | CASSFYEGADTQYF
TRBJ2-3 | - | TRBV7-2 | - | TGTGCCAGCAGCTTAGCGGGGGGGGGCCTGGATACGCAGTATTTT | CASSLAGGGLDTQYF
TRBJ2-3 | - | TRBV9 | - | TGTGCCAGCAGCGATGCTCAAGGGGTTCATACGCAGTATTTT | CASSDAQGVHTQYF
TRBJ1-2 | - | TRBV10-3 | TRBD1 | TGTGCCATCAGTGAGTCGCCAGGGGGCCTTCAAGGCTACACCTTC | CAISESPGGLQGYTF
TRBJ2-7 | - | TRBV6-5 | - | TGTGCCAGCCGGGGGGCCCAAGTACCGGGGTACGAGCAGTACTTC | CASRGAQVPGYEQYF
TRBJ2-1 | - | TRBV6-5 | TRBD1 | TGTGCCAGCCGAGACAGGGTAATCGATGAGCAGTTCTTC | CASRDRVIDEQFF
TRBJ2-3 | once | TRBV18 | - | TGTGCCAGCTCCCTGCAAGCTAGCAGAGATACGCAGTATTTT | CASSLQASRDTQYF
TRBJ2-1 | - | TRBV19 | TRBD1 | TGTGCCAGTAGTATCAGACCGGGACAGGGGTTCGATGAGCAGTTCTTC | CASSIRPGQGFDEQFF
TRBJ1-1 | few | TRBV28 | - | TGTGCCACCACGAGGATGGCAATGAACACTGAAGCTTTCTTT | CATTRMAMNTEAFF
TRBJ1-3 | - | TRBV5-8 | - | TGTGCCAGCAGCTTGGAAAATAACTTCTCTGGAAACACCATATATTTT | CASSLENNFSGNTIYF
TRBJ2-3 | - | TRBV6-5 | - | TGTGCCACCTCGTTTGGACACCTAACAGATACGCAGTATTTT | CATSFGHLTDTQYF
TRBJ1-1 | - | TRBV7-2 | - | TGTGCCAGCAGCCCGGTCAGGGGAGGGGAACCCAGATCGTTCACTGAAGCTTTCTTT | CASSPVRGGEPRSFTEAFF
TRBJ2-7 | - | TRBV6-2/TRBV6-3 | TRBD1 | TGTGCCAGCAGTTATGGGACAGGGCGTAGGTCCTACGAGCAGTACTTC | CASSYGTGRRSYEQYF
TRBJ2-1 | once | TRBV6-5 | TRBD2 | TGTGCCAGCAGGGGACTAGCTTCCTACAATGAGCAGTTCTTC | CASRGLASYNEQFF
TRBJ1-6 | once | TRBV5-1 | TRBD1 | TGCGCCAGCAGCCCGGGACAGGGAGCTTCACCCCTCCACTTT | CASSPGQGASPLHF
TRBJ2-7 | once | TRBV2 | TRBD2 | TGTGCCAGCTCGACCTCTCCGGGACTAGCCCCGACCGAGCAGTACTTC | CASSTSPGLAPTEQYF
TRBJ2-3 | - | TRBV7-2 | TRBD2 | TGTGCCAGCAGCTTATTAGCGGGGGGCACAGATACGCAGTATTTT | CASSLLAGGTDTQYF
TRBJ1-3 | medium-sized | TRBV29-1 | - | TGCAGCGTTGTATTCGGGGGGGAGAGCTCTGGAAACACCATATATTTT | CSVVFGGESSGNTIYF
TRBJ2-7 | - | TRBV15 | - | TGTGCCACCAGCAGAAGTCCAGAAGCGTACGAGCAGTACTTC | CATSRSPEAYEQYF
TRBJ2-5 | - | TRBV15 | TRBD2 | TGTGCCACCAGCCCCCCCGGAGCGGGGGGGCTCTTTGTAAAGACCCAGTACTTC | CATSPPGAGGLFVKTQYF
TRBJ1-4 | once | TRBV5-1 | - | TGCGCCAGCAGCTTGACTTCTTCGTCAACTAATGAAAAACTGTTTTTT | CASSLTSSSTNEKLFF
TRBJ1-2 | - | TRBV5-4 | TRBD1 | TGTGCCAGCAGACCGGGACAGGATAACTATGGCTACACCTTC | CASRPGQDNYGYTF
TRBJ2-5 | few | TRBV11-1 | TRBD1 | TGTGCCAGCAGCCATTACGGGACAGGGGATGGGAAGACCCAGTACTTC | CASSHYGTGDGKTQYF
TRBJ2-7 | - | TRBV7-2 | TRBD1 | TGTGCCAGCAGCAACGACAGGGCCAAGCAGTACTTC | CASSNDRAKQYF
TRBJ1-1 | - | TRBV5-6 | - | TGTGCCAGCAGCTTGGCGCAGGTTGAAGCTTTCTTT | CASSLAQVEAFF
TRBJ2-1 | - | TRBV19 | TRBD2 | TGTGCCAGTAGTATTGGCCCTAGCGGGGCTGAGCAGTTCTTC | CASSIGPSGAEQFF
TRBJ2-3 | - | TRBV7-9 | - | TGTGCCAGCAGCTCATCTGGGGCCCCACCAAGCACAGATACGCAGTATTTT | CASSSSGAPPSTDTQYF
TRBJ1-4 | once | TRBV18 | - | TGTGCCAGCTCACCAAGGCAGGGAGGTCATGAAAAACTGTTTTTT | CASSPRQGGHEKLFF
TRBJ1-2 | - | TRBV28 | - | TGTGCCAGCAGTTTAATGGCCTATGGCTACACCTTC | CASSLMAYGYTF
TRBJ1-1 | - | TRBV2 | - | TGTGCCAGCCGAGACAGATACACTGAAGCTTTCTTT | CASRDRYTEAFF
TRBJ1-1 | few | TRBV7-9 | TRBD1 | TGTGCCAGCAGCTCCAGGACAGGCCAGAACACTGAAGCTTTCTTT | CASSSRTGQNTEAFF
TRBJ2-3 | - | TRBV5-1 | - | TGCGCCAGCAGCCTTGAAGGGGCCCCGTTGGTAGATACGCAGTATTTT | CASSLEGAPLVDTQYF
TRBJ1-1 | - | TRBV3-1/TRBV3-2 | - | TGTGCCAGCAGCCAAGATCAGGAAGGGGGTAACACTGAAGCTTTCTTT | CASSQDQEGGNTEAFF
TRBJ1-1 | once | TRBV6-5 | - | TGTGCCAGCAGTCCCAGGGGAAGTGAAGCTTTCTTT | CASSPRGSEAFF
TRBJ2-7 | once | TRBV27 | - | TGTGCCAGCAGTTTATCCCCCCTAGCGACCGAGCAGTACTTC | CASSLSPLATEQYF
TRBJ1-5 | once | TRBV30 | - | TGTGCCTGGAGTGGGACAGACCAAAGGCAGCCCCAGCATTTT | CAWSGTDQRQPQHF
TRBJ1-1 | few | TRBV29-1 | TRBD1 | TGCAGCGTCTCAGGGGGTCTCCCGTACACTGAAGCTTTCTTT | CSVSGGLPYTEAFF
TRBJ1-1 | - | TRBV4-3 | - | TGCGCCAGCAGCCAAGACAGGATGAACACTGAAGCTTTCTTT | CASSQDRMNTEAFF
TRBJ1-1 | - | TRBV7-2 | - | TGTGCCAGCAGCTTACCCCGGGGGTCGGGGCGTGCTTTCTTT | CASSLPRGSGRAFF
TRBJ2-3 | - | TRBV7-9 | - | TGTGCCAGCAGCTTAAACTCTGACACAGATACGCAGTATTTT | CASSLNSDTDTQYF
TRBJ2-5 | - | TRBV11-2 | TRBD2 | TGTGCCAGCAGCTCCCCTAGCGGGGGGGTAGAGACCCAGTACTTC | CASSSPSGGVETQYF
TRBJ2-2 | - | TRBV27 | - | TGTGCCAGCAGTTTAGGAACAGGGAACACCGGGGAGCTGTTTTTT | CASSLGTGNTGELFF